This is a list of T cell receptor beta chains from one sample in a study of cytomegalovirus exposure and HLA in healthy donors. Generated by immunoSEQ multiplex PCR, the TCRdb table keeps only in-frame clones and is missing some. The table lists about 200,000 clones, about four fifths of them singletons. Material: PBMCs. The receptors here all came from a male donor in good health and CMV-seropositive. The conserved cysteine and the conserved F or W are not part of the CDR3 here. Fields, in order: J gene, D gene, V gene, CDR3 protein. D genes are given only for firm matches.

>TRBJ2-7|.|TRBV19
ASSIGAASQYEQY
>TRBJ2-3|TRBD2|TRBV6-5
ASSLGLAASTDTQY
>TRBJ2-7|TRBD1|TRBV19
ASSPGGKQTYEQY
>TRBJ2-2|TRBD1|TRBV6-6
ASSRDRRTNTGELF
>TRBJ2-7|TRBD2|TRBV6-5
ASSRPGGYTYEQY
>TRBJ2-7|.|TRBV6-5
ASSYPQSYEQY
>TRBJ1-4|TRBD1|TRBV10-3
AISWTGATNEKLF
>TRBJ2-1|TRBD2|TRBV7-2
ASTKREGTQF
>TRBJ2-3|.|TRBV15
ATSGRTPGGTDTQY
>TRBJ2-3|TRBD2|TRBV10-3
AINERGATTDTQY
>TRBJ1-1|TRBD1|TRBV6-5
ASSYGTANTEAF
>TRBJ2-7|TRBD1|TRBV5-1
ASSEWTGQNEQY
>TRBJ1-2|.|TRBV4-1
ASSQFRGLYGYT
>.|.|TRBV4-3
ASSQERQGPYEQY
>TRBJ2-4|.|TRBV5-4
ASSLDDSSKNIQY
>TRBJ2-3|TRBD2|TRBV19
ASSIAPSGTTDTQY
>TRBJ2-3|.|TRBV9
ASSVLSGGTDTQY
>TRBJ1-5|.|TRBV28
ASSFLRDNQPQH
>TRBJ2-7|TRBD1|TRBV19
ASSSRQGGIEQY
>TRBJ2-7|.|TRBV6-5
ASSLAPRLRDGQY
>TRBJ1-4|.|TRBV6-1
ASRQRGIEKLF
>TRBJ2-2|.|TRBV2
ASRGRRVAGELF
>TRBJ1-2|TRBD1|TRBV2
ASSEWTGANGYT
>TRBJ2-5|.|TRBV11-3
ASSAAGETQY
>TRBJ1-5|.|TRBV6-1
ASLHSNQPQH
>TRBJ2-6|.|TRBV29-1
SVRGGANVLT
>TRBJ1-5|.|TRBV4-3
ASSQVLGRGIGQPQH
>TRBJ2-7|TRBD1|TRBV10-3
AISDRQGAYEQY
>TRBJ2-1|TRBD2|TRBV4-2
ASVPTASGTSYNEQF
>TRBJ1-2|.|TRBV28
ASSFGGAEDSGSYT
>TRBJ1-2|.|TRBV6-5
ASSRETRRYGYT
>TRBJ1-4|TRBD1|TRBV7-9
ASSSLTGINEKLF
>TRBJ2-3|TRBD2|TRBV7-6
ASSSSGSSTDTQY
>TRBJ2-5|TRBD2|TRBV11-2
ASSLVHGSGDQETQY
>TRBJ1-5|.|TRBV27
ASSLGAITNQPQH
>TRBJ1-5|TRBD1|TRBV12-5
ASSGGGTGPQH
>TRBJ2-2|TRBD1|TRBV6-5
ASSLRQGNTGELF
>TRBJ2-7|TRBD1|TRBV5-5
ASSLEQGAYYEQY
>TRBJ1-4|.|TRBV14
ASSQRTDSNEKLF
>TRBJ2-3|TRBD2|TRBV5-1
ASSTLAGAGDTQY
>TRBJ1-3|TRBD1|TRBV9
ASSVQGAKGNTIY